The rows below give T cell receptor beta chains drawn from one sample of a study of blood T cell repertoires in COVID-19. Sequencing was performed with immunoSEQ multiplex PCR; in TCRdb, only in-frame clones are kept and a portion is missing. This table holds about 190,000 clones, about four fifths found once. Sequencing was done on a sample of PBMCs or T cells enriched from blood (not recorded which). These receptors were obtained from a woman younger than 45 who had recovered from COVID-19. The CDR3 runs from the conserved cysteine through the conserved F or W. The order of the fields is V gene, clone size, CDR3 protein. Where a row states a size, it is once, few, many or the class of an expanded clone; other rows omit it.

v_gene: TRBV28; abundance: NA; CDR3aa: CASSPTKWGVRETQYF
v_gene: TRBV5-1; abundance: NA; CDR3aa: CASSLLSTGRIGFF
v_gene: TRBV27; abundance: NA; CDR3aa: CATSEAGDRRGNQPQHF
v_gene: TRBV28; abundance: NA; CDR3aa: CASSARQGEVYGYTF
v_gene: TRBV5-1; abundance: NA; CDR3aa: CASSLATGPGGEKLFF
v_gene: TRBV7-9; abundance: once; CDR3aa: CASSPRDRGNTGELFF
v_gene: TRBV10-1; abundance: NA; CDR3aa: CASSEPRLAGVFF
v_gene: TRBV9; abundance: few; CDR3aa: CASSVVYRGNTEAFF
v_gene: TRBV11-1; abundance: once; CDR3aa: CASSLAQGNTEAFF
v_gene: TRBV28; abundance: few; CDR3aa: CASSVDLITRELFF
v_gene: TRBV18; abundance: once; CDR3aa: CASSPSHGTGGGYTF
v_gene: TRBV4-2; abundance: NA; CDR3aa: CASSQDLAGRVYSPLHF
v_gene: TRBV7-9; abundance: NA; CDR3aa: CASSTGTRGTGELFF
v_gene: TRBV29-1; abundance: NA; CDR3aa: CSVVVQSYEQYF
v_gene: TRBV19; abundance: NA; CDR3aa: CASNTSPGNEQYF
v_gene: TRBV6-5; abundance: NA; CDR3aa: CASRTGYSNQPQHF
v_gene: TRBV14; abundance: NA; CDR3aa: CASSPLNSGGYTF
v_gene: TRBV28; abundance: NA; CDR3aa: CASSNLGRGGLAGGLEQYF
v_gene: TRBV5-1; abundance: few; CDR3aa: CASSFEGRTEAFF
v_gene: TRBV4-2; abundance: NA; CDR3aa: CASSQVLGARGYTF
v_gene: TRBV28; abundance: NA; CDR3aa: CASSGQPIGNQPQHF
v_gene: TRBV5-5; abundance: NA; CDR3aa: CASSLGQGVDEQYF
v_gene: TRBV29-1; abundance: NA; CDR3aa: CSVERFGFTEAFF
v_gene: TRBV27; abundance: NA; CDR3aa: CASSFTRAYYTSYEQYF
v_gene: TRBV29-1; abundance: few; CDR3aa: CSVEVFSGELFF
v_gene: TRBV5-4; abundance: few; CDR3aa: CASSLSPGGGGNYGYTF
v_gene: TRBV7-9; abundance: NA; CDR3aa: CASSSGQVSGNTIYF
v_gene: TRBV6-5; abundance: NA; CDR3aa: CASMKPGQSYQPQHF
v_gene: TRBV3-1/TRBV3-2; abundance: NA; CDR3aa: CASSRGQHTYEQYF
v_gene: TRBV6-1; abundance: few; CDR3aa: CASSEALREHHFLAKNIQYF
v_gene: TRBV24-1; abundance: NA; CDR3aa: CATSDPGLRGVGELFF
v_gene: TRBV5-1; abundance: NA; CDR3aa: CASSPRQANEKLFF
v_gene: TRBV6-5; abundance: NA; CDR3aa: CASSFPEGQFYGYTF
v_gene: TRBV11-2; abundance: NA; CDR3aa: CASSTLGREVVNEQFF
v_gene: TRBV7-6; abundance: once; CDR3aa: CASSLGGPQPQHF
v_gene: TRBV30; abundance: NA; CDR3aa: CAWSAPIAGAYNEQFF
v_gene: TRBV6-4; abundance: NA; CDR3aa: CASSDRQGGGYTF
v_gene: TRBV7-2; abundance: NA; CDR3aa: CASSFGLAGGPSDNEQFF
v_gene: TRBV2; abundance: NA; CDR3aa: CASSRLEGNTGELFF
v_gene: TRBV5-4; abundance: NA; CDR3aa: CASSARGQETQYF
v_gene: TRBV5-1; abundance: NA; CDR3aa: CASSLVGGSNTEAFF
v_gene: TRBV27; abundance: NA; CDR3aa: CASSLGTPDNEQFF
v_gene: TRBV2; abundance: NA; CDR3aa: CASSDGATGF
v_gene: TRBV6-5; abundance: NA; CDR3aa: CASSLSGGTEAFF
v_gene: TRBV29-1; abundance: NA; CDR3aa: CSAEVGGVGGYTF
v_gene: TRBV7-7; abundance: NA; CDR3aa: CASSLSSSGSFGNEQFF
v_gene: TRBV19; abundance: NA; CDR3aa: CASSMTVTTGELFF